These 18 T cell receptor beta chains share one sample of origin, sequenced in a study of cytomegalovirus exposure and HLA in healthy donors. The PCR made use of 60 Vbeta and 13 Jbeta primers. Assay: immunoSEQ multiplex PCR; the TCRdb copy retains only in-frame clones and omits some. This table holds more than 95,000 clones, roughly four fifths found once. The specimen sequenced was PBMCs. The receptor set was obtained from a woman between 35 and 50 years old in good health and CMV-seronegative.

The CDR3 region is CASSELGLPGQKAFF. CDR3 bases: TGTGCCAGCAGTGAATTGGGCCTTCCGGGACAGAAAGCTTTCTTT. The chain joins TRBV25-1 to TRBJ1-1, with 7 bases aligning to TRBD1. The V gene's germline CDR1 is MGHDK and CDR2 SYGVNS. The ends lost 1 base at V and 9 bases at J; junction bases unmatched: 11. The CDR3 is 15 residues long.

This clone was seen only a few times. The V gene is TRBV19, the J gene TRBJ2-2; possibly TRBD1 for D (5 bases). This CDR3 comprises 12 residues. CDR1 and CDR2 from the germline V gene are LNHDA and SQIVND (reference sequence). Trimming took 5 bases from V and 8 from J, leaving 9 bases between them. CDR3 DNA: TGTGCCAGTAGTTTTCGGACAGGGGAGCTGTTTTTT. This translates into CASSFRTGELFF.

This chain joins TRBV6-1 and TRBJ1-4, with D possibly matching TRBD1 (6 bases). Germline CDR1 reads MNHNS; CDR2 reads SASEGT. This CDR3 spans 15 amino acids. V lost 2 bases and J lost 7, with 14 bases in between. CDR3 residues: CASSELGTLSEKLFF. CDR3 DNA sequence: TGTGCCAGCAGTGAACTTGGGACACTCTCTGAAAAACTGTTTTTT.

This clone was seen repeatedly, ten times or more. The chain joins TRBV11-2 to TRBJ2-7; D might be TRBD1 (5 bases). Germline V lookup: CDR1 SGHAT, CDR2 FQNNGV. The ends were cut back, 0 bases at V and 4 bases at J, with 13 bases in the middle. The CDR3 has 15 amino acids. CDR3 protein: CASSLDGDRVYEQYF. The CDR3 DNA reads TGTGCCAGCAGCTTAGATGGTGACAGAGTATACGAGCAGTACTTC.

This sequence joins TRBV28 and TRBJ2-4; 9 bases are shared with TRBD1. The J segment lost 0 bases and the V segment lost 6 bases, leaving 0 bases of the junction unmatched. The CDR3 length is 14 residues. The V gene's germline CDR1 is MDHEN and CDR2 SYDVKM. CDR3 sequence reads: CASRTGGAKNIQYF. The CDR3, as DNA: TGTGCCAGCAGGACAGGGGGAGCCAAAAACATTCAGTACTTC.

The rearrangement links TRBV18 to TRBJ2-1; 7 bases align to TRBD1. Germline V CDR1 and CDR2: KGHSH, LQKENI. J gave up 4 bases and V 0 bases, and 9 bases lay outside the gene matches. The CDR3 is 17 amino acids. The CDR3 DNA reads as TGTGCCAGCTCACCACCGGGCTCCCAGGGGGTGTACAATGAGCAGTTCTTC. It specifies CASSPPGSQGVYNEQFF.

This clone was counted once. The chain joins TRBV28 to TRBJ2-7, with D perhaps TRBD2 (6 bases). V shed 1 base and J shed 7 bases, with 11 bases lying between them. This CDR3 is 13 amino acids long. Germline assignment: CDR1 MDHEN and CDR2 SYDVKM. This CDR3 is CASSLSGGVEQYF. In DNA form, the CDR3 reads TGTGCCAGCAGTTTATCGGGCGGGGTTGAGCAGTACTTC.

In this sample, this clone turned up a few times. The chain couples TRBV28 to TRBJ2-5; D is possibly TRBD2 (5 bases). The CDR3 totals 14 residues. Trimming took off 2 bases at V and 0 bases at J, with 7 bases between the two ends. CDR1 is MDHEN, CDR2 SYDVKM, per germline. This CDR3 is CASSLRRDQETQYF. CDR3 coding DNA: TGTGCCAGCAGTTTACGGCGGGACCAAGAGACCCAGTACTTC.

The chain links TRBV4-2 to TRBJ1-1; TRBD1 is a possible D gene (5 bases). CDR3 length: 14 amino acids. Germline V gene data show CDR1 as LGHNA and CDR2 as YNFKEQ. The germline V and J ends were trimmed by 4 bases and 1 base, with 10 bases remaining between them. The chain's CDR3 is CASSPDIQNTEAFF. The CDR3 nucleotides are TGTGCCAGCAGCCCGGACATACAGAACACTGAAGCTTTCTTT.

The chain combines TRBV6-1 with TRBJ2-4; D is undetermined. CDR1 and CDR2 (germline): MNHNS, SASEGT. Trimming stripped 7 bases from V and 5 bases from J, with 15 bases between. The CDR3 is made up of 14 amino acids. CDR3 amino acids: CASIFGGDENIQYF. Written as DNA, the CDR3 is TGTGCCAGCATTTTTGGCGGAGACGAAAACATTCAGTACTTC.

The chain has TRBV11-2 and TRBJ2-7; D is possibly TRBD2 (5 bases). The CDR3 consists of 13 residues. V lost 5 bases and J lost 6, with 14 bases in between. From germline, CDR1 is SGHAT and CDR2 FQNNGV. Here the CDR3 reads CASSREDWGEQYF. The CDR3 bases are TGTGCCAGCAGCCGAGAGGACTGGGGCGAGCAGTACTTC.

This clone has just one count. The V and J genes are TRBV10-2 and TRBJ1-2; D gene unclear. V was clipped by 7 bases and J by 5 bases, with 11 bases between them. The length of the CDR3 is 12 residues. The germline V gene has CDR1 WSHSY and CDR2 SAAADI. CDR3 DNA sequence: TGCGCCAGCATCCCTCACCGGTATGGCTACACCTTC. Translating gives CASIPHRYGYTF.

The V gene is TRBV10-2, the J gene TRBJ2-1; D perhaps matches TRBD1 (6 bases). Between the trimmed V and J ends, which lost 2 bases and 6 bases, there was a span of 14 bases. CDR3 size: 15 residues. CDR1 WSHSY and CDR2 SAAADI come from the germline V gene. Written as DNA, the CDR3 is TGCGCCAGCAGTGAGATCGGGACAAATTTCAATGAGCAGTTCTTC. This gives the protein CASSEIGTNFNEQFF.

The rearrangement links TRBV6-6 to TRBJ1-4; D remains unclear. There are 13 residues in the CDR3. Germline-derived CDR1 and CDR2 are MNHNY and SVGAGI (reference sequence). The ends were cut back, 3 bases at V and 5 bases at J, with 7 bases in the middle. CDR3 coding DNA: TGTGCCAGCAGTTATGGAGGAAATGAAAAACTGTTTTTT. Translated, it gives CASSYGGNEKLFF.

The gene calls are TRBV10-3 and TRBJ1-1; 7 bases align to TRBD1. The ends lost 2 bases at V and 7 bases at J; junction bases unmatched: 4. The CDR3 covers 13 residues. Germline V gene sequence: CDR1 ENHRY, CDR2 SYGVKD. The CDR3 loop is CAISERRGVEAFF. The DNA of the CDR3 is TGTGCCATCAGTGAGCGCAGGGGGGTTGAAGCTTTCTTT.

In this sample, this clone turned up a few times. The chain combines TRBV5-4 with TRBJ2-3; 8 positions agree with TRBD1. Germline CDR1 is SGHNT and CDR2 is YYREEE (reference sequence). There are 15 residues in the CDR3. V was clipped by 3 bases and J by 1 base; unmatched bases: 4. In DNA, the CDR3 is TGTGCCAGCAGCTCGTGGGGACAGGGCACAGATACGCAGTATTTT. It is translated as CASSSWGQGTDTQYF. Variable domain in full (rest from reference TRBV5-4 and TRBJ2-3): ETGVTQSPTHLIKTRGQQVTLRCSSQSGHNTVSWYQQALGQGPQFIFQYYREEENGRGNFPPRFSGLQFPNYSSELNVNALELDDSALYLCASSSWGQGTDTQYFGPGTRLTVL.

The V call is TRBV9, the J call TRBJ2-7; a weak D match, TRBD1 (5 bases). CDR3 size: 14 residues. V lost 4 bases to trimming and J lost 2 bases, with 13 bases between them. The V gene's germline CDR1 is SGDLS and CDR2 YYNGEE. The CDR3 sequence is CASSPRQSTYEQYF. As DNA, the CDR3 is TGTGCCAGCAGCCCGAGACAGTCTACCTACGAGCAGTACTTC.

Of note for this clone: One junction end does not reproduce the germline sequence, and a read error may be involved. The V and J genes are TRBV6-5 and TRBJ1-2; a possible D gene is TRBD1 (5 bases). The germline V gene has CDR1 MNHEY and CDR2 SVGAGI. The length of the CDR3 is 12 residues. This chain's CDR3 is CASSYSGTVDSF. As DNA, the CDR3 is TGTGCCAGCAGTTACTCCGGGACTGTTGACTCCTTC.